Listed below are T cell receptor beta chains from one sample, sequenced in a study of shared clonotypes between healthy human individuals. Data came from immunoSEQ multiplex PCR; TCRdb stores just in-frame clones and leaves some out. This repertoire shows 980,000 or so clones, more than 75% found once; its top ten account for around 1.4%. Material: memory CD4+ T cells sorted from blood. Every receptor here comes from a man aged 18 to 29 in good health. The CDR3 runs from the conserved cysteine through the conserved F or W. The D gene is left open where the match is weak. Clone size is not always given. Where it is, it says once, few, many or a class for expanded clones.

V gene	D gene	J gene	clone size	CDR3 protein	CDR3 DNA
TRBV7-9	NA	TRBJ2-5	NA	CASSLAKGSLETQYF	TGTGCCAGCAGCTTAGCGAAGGGAAGTTTGGAGACCCAGTACTTC
TRBV5-1	TRBD1	TRBJ1-3	NA	CASSPGGSGNTIYF	TGCGCCAGCAGCCCAGGGGGTTCTGGAAACACCATATATTTT
TRBV4-3	NA	TRBJ2-6	NA	CASSQARNSGANVLTF	TGCGCCAGCAGCCAGGCCAGGAACTCTGGGGCCAACGTCCTGACTTTC
TRBV28	NA	TRBJ2-5	NA	CASRGTKGLETQYF	TGTGCCAGCAGGGGGACGAAAGGGCTGGAGACCCAGTACTTC
TRBV5-1	NA	TRBJ2-1	NA	CASSLGDTNEQFF	TGCGCCAGCAGCTTGGGGGACACCAATGAGCAGTTCTTC
TRBV2	NA	TRBJ1-3	few	CASKVGATTSGNTIYF	TGTGCCAGCAAAGTCGGAGCCACCACCTCTGGAAACACCATATATTTT
TRBV28	NA	TRBJ2-2	many	CASSLYRNTGELFF	TGTGCCAGCAGTTTATACAGGAACACCGGGGAGCTGTTTTTT
TRBV5-1	TRBD1	TRBJ1-5	NA	CASSATAGGSHQPQHF	TGCGCCAGCAGCGCAACCGCAGGGGGGTCTCATCAGCCCCAGCATTTT
TRBV7-9	NA	TRBJ1-2	NA	CASSSTTANYGYTF	TGTGCCAGCAGCTCGACGACAGCTAACTATGGCTACACCTTC
TRBV7-2	NA	TRBJ1-1	NA	CASSLAGVNTEAFF	TGTGCCAGCAGCTTAGCGGGTGTGAACACTGAAGCTTTCTTT
TRBV10-1	NA	TRBJ2-7	NA	CASSARGYEQYF	TGCGCCAGCAGTGCGCGGGGCTACGAGCAGTACTTC
TRBV18	TRBD1	TRBJ1-5	NA	CASSTQGIPSNQPQHF	TGTGCCAGCTCAACACAGGGGATCCCTAGCAATCAGCCCCAGCATTTT
TRBV5-1	NA	TRBJ2-7	NA	CASSLGDYEQYF	TGCGCCAGCAGCTTGGGAGACTACGAGCAGTACTTC
TRBV7-2	NA	TRBJ1-3	NA	CASSPGPLSGNTIYF	TGTGCCAGCAGCCCCGGCCCCCTCTCTGGAAACACCATATATTTT
TRBV7-2	NA	TRBJ1-2	NA	CASSLRTGYGYTF	TGTGCCAGCAGCTTACGAACAGGTTATGGCTACACCTTC
TRBV5-1	TRBD1	TRBJ1-1	NA	CASSLGTGISEAFF	TGCGCCAGCAGCTTGGGGACAGGGATTTCTGAAGCTTTCTTT
TRBV12-2	NA	TRBJ2-7	once	CASRIPSVICEQYF	TGTGCAAGTCGCATCCCCAGCGTAATATGCGAGCAGTACTTC
TRBV30	NA	TRBJ2-5	many	CAWSGGLGRYQETQYF	TGTGCCTGGAGTGGGGGACTGGGGAGGTACCAAGAGACCCAGTACTTC
TRBV11-2	NA	TRBJ2-5	NA	CASSLGNRLQETQYF	TGTGCCAGCAGCTTAGGAAACAGGTTACAAGAGACCCAGTACTTC
TRBV5-4	TRBD1	TRBJ2-3	many	CASSAQTGNTDTQYF	TGTGCCAGCAGCGCTCAGACAGGGAACACAGATACGCAGTATTTT
TRBV30	TRBD2	TRBJ2-3	few	CAWSSGLAGTKGDTQYF	TGTGCCTGGAGTTCCGGACTAGCGGGAACAAAAGGGGATACGCAGTATTTT
TRBV5-1	NA	TRBJ2-7	NA	CASSPGTDEQYF	TGCGCCAGCAGCCCAGGGACCGACGAGCAGTACTTC
TRBV30	NA	TRBJ1-2	NA	CAWSPGLIDGYTF	TGTGCCTGGAGCCCTGGACTTATAGATGGCTACACCTTC
TRBV9	TRBD1	TRBJ1-6	NA	CASSARDRENSPLHF	TGTGCCAGCAGCGCGCGGGACAGGGAAAATTCACCCCTCCACTTT
TRBV7-2	NA	TRBJ2-1	NA	CASSLGRGIYNEQFF	TGTGCCAGCAGCTTAGGACGCGGGATTTACAATGAGCAGTTCTTC
TRBV28	NA	TRBJ2-2	NA	CASSLGVGVNTGELFF	TGTGCCAGCAGTTTAGGAGTTGGAGTGAACACCGGGGAGCTGTTTTTT
TRBV6-1	TRBD1	TRBJ2-7	NA	CASSVGDSYSEQYF	TGTGCCAGCAGTGTAGGGGACAGTTATTCCGAGCAGTACTTC
TRBV6-1	NA	TRBJ1-2	NA	CASSPMEGYLGYTF	TGTGCCAGCAGCCCCATGGAGGGTTACTTAGGCTACACCTTC
TRBV12-5	NA	TRBJ2-3	NA	CASGPSSTDTQYF	TGTGCTAGTGGTCCATCTAGCACAGATACGCAGTATTTT
TRBV4-3	NA	TRBJ2-5	NA	CASSQDPGLGQETQYF	TGCGCCAGCAGCCAAGATCCGGGGCTGGGGCAAGAGACCCAGTACTTC
TRBV11-1	TRBD2	TRBJ2-5	NA	CASSGGTSGPQETQYF	TGTGCCAGCAGCGGTGGGACTAGCGGACCCCAAGAGACCCAGTACTTC
TRBV7-8	TRBD1	TRBJ1-2	NA	CASSSPWQGGYGYTF	TGTGCCAGCAGCTCCCCGTGGCAGGGGGGCTATGGCTACACCTTC
TRBV6-5	NA	TRBJ2-2	NA	CASSYIRGGELFF	TGTGCCAGCAGTTACATCCGCGGCGGGGAGCTGTTTTTT
TRBV5-1	TRBD2	TRBJ2-1	NA	CASSPPSGNFNEQFF	TGCGCCAGCAGCCCGCCTAGCGGGAATTTCAATGAGCAGTTCTTC
TRBV6-6	TRBD1	TRBJ1-1	NA	CAGRQGFMNTEAFF	TGTGCCGGGAGACAGGGATTTATGAACACTGAAGCTTTCTTT
TRBV7-9	NA	TRBJ2-3	NA	CASSMVGDTQYF	TGTGCCAGCAGCATGGTTGGAGATACGCAGTATTTT
TRBV21-1	NA	TRBJ1-2	once	CASSKVGQGDFTF	TGTGCCAGCAGCAAAGTCGGACAGGGAGATTTCACCTTC
TRBV11-2	TRBD1	TRBJ2-3	NA	CASSLSHRGTDTQYF	TGTGCCAGCAGCTTATCACACAGGGGAACAGATACGCAGTATTTT
TRBV9	NA	TRBJ2-1	NA	CASSPMYNEQFF	TGTGCCAGCAGCCCTATGTACAATGAGCAGTTCTTC
TRBV25-1	NA	TRBJ1-1	NA	CASSDPGRANTEAFF	TGTGCCAGCAGTGACCCCGGACGAGCGAACACTGAAGCTTTCTTT
TRBV5-1	NA	TRBJ1-1	NA	CASSLSRFGQQNTEAFF	TGCGCCAGCAGCTTAAGCAGGTTTGGACAACAGAACACTGAAGCTTTCTTT
TRBV29-1	NA	TRBJ1-2	many	CSVLVGYGYTF	TGCAGCGTCCTCGTTGGCTATGGCTACACCTTC
TRBV5-1	NA	TRBJ2-2	NA	CASSSRLYTGELFF	TGCGCCAGCAGCTCTAGACTCTACACCGGGGAGCTGTTTTTT
TRBV2	NA	TRBJ2-7	NA	CASNGAYEQYF	TGTGCCAGCAACGGGGCCTACGAGCAGTACTTC
TRBV28	NA	TRBJ2-6	NA	CASSPLGSRANVLTF	TGTGCCAGCAGTCCCCTCGGATCTAGGGCCAACGTCCTGACTTTC
TRBV6-1	NA	TRBJ1-1	few	CASSEVTEAFF	TGTGCCAGCAGTGAAGTGACTGAAGCTTTCTTT
TRBV5-1	TRBD1	TRBJ1-1	once	CASSVAAGGTEAFF	TGCGCCAGCAGCGTCGCCGCAGGGGGCACTGAAGCTTTCTTT
TRBV4-3	NA	TRBJ2-3	NA	CASSQGGTVGFTDTQYF	TGCGCCAGCAGCCAGGGGGGGACAGTAGGTTTCACAGATACGCAGTATTTT
TRBV7-6	NA	TRBJ1-1	once	CASSLAHGQLNTEAFF	TGTGCCAGCAGCTTAGCACACGGACAGTTGAACACTGAAGCTTTCTTT
TRBV5-1	NA	TRBJ1-4	NA	CASSLEGTAREKLFF	TGCGCCAGCAGCTTGGAGGGGACCGCAAGGGAAAAACTGTTTTTT
TRBV11-2	TRBD2	TRBJ2-3	NA	CASSITSLAGGTDTQYF	TGTGCCAGCAGCATAACTAGCCTAGCGGGGGGGACAGATACGCAGTATTTT
TRBV18	NA	TRBJ1-2	NA	CASSPNPDINYGYTF	TGTGCCAGCTCACCAAACCCGGACATTAACTATGGCTACACCTTC
TRBV18	NA	TRBJ1-4	NA	CASRRGEKLFF	TGTGCCAGCCGGCGAGGTGAAAAACTGTTTTTT
TRBV18	NA	TRBJ1-4	once	CASSPPLGVPNEKLFF	TGTGCCAGCTCACCACCGCTCGGGGTCCCTAATGAAAAACTGTTTTTT
TRBV19	NA	TRBJ2-3	few	CASSPEGVWTDTQYF	TGTGCCAGTAGCCCCGAGGGGGTCTGGACAGATACGCAGTATTTT
TRBV25-1	NA	TRBJ1-1	NA	CASSLSTEAFF	TGTGCCAGCAGCTTGAGCACTGAAGCTTTCTTT
TRBV5-6	NA	TRBJ1-5	once	CASSLAGGNSNQPQHF	TGTGCCAGCAGCTTGGCTGGGGGGAATAGCAATCAGCCCCAGCATTTT
TRBV7-9	NA	TRBJ1-4	NA	CASSLGRTATNEKLFF	TGTGCCAGCAGCTTAGGTCGGACAGCCACTAATGAAAAACTGTTTTTT
TRBV6-1	NA	TRBJ1-6	few	CASRRDTNNSPLHF	TGTGCCAGCCGTAGGGACACAAATAATTCACCCCTCCACTTT
TRBV5-4	NA	TRBJ1-5	NA	CASSSVREYSNQPQHF	TGTGCCAGCAGCTCGGTCAGGGAATATAGCAATCAGCCCCAGCATTTT